The rows below give T cell receptor beta chains drawn from one sample of a study of blood T cell repertoires in COVID-19. Produced via immunoSEQ multiplex PCR; TCRdb's table is partial and in-frame only. The sample consists of fewer than 45,000 clones, approximately 87% of them appearing once. The sample comprised peripheral blood. The receptors originated from a man older than 75 with active COVID-19. Both conserved end residues are trimmed from each CDR3. The order of the fields is V gene, CDR3 length, CDR3 protein.

TRBV6-5,13,ASSPGLAGLETQY
TRBV14,10,ASSSTGYTIY
TRBV5-1,15,ASSFLGTSGPYNEQF
TRBV5-1,10,ASSLVGGEAF
TRBV6-5,12,ASSYTPGTDTQY
TRBV5-1,15,ASSGTSGSSGANVLT
TRBV19,12,ASSLAGAQETQY
TRBV6-6,12,ASGSGGSNQPQH
TRBV6-1,15,ASSGTTWDRVTYEQY
TRBV7-2,14,ASSSREGAVGQPQH
TRBV24-1,12,ATSDAVLPYEQY
TRBV28,15,ASSFSRRGVQADTQY
TRBV3-1/TRBV3-2,10,ASSQDRVMQY
TRBV7-5,16,ARSLSFRGDPMNTEAF
TRBV6-5,12,ASRQQGAGGKLF
TRBV19,10,ASSMPGYRAF
TRBV7-2,13,ASSYRTGGNTEAF
TRBV24-1,11,ATSDYSNHGYT
TRBV7-8,13,ASSFRARGPTEAF
TRBV7-8,11,ASSFNTAYEQY